This T cell receptor beta chain is from a study of memory CD4+ T cells and cytomegalovirus serostatus. The wider study: Donors were healthy Belgian adults, under 10 CMV seropositive and approximately 23 seronegative. Study outcomes and limitations: Suggested: most of the CMV-linked TCR signature lies in CD4+ memory cells.

CDR1 and CDR2 (germline): MNHEY, SVGAGI. The length of the CDR3 is 12 residues. V lost 6 bases to trimming and J lost 14 bases, with 18 bases between them. The sort gate was single viable CD3+CD4+CD8-CD45RO+ cells for memory CD4+ T cells. Donors' CMV status reflects serum IgG against pp150, pp28, p38, p52. Data came from immunoSEQ multiplex PCR; TCRdb stores just in-frame clones and leaves some out. The sample shows some 47,000 clones, around 80% of them seen only once. A word on this clone: Its matching antigen is unknown.

The sequence was obtained from an adult in good health and CMV-seronegative. Material: memory CD4+ T cells from blood. The rearrangement joins TRBV6-5 to TRBJ2-3; the D gene is possibly TRBD2 (6 bases). CDR3 sequence reads: CASSDGGRSSYF. In DNA form, the CDR3 reads TGTGCCAGCAGCGACGGGGGTCGATCTTCGTATTTT.